This T cell receptor (beta chain) appears in the sequencing data of a study of blood T cells in healthy people across ages. Study observations and caveats: Possibly confounding the expanded clonotype changes was the fact that donor CMV status was unknown.

CDR3 size: 11 residues. Germline values: CDR1 SNHLY, CDR2 FYNNEI. V gave up 8 bases and J gave up 8 bases, with 10 bases separating them. The use of a sample-barcoded 5' primer and a J-beta primer mix characterized a second PCR of 7 to 11 cycles. Samples each returned at least 2.5 million CDR3-containing paired-end reads. TCRdb fed the 5' RACE reads into MiXCR, producing one record per CDR3 protein. The data hold roughly 1,700,000 distinct CDR3 sequences, with 28% observed a single time. This clonotype was counted ten times or more. Its cognate antigen is unknown. The chain uses TRBV2 and TRBJ2-1, with D uncertain. The clonotype originates from a woman aged 30 to 39 in good health. The specimen was blood. CDR3 nucleotide sequence: TGTGCCAGCCATAACCGCCATGAGCAGTTCTTC. Its protein is CASHNRHEQFF.